The 2 T cell receptor beta chains presented below share a single source sample, sequenced in a study of cytomegalovirus exposure and HLA in healthy donors. Both 60 Vbeta primers and 13 Jbeta primers went into the PCR. Sequencing used immunoSEQ multiplex PCR; TCRdb keeps in-frame clones, though not all of them. The sample lists some 150,000 clones; more than 65% were seen once. The material sequenced was PBMCs. The receptors derive from a man in his fifties in good health and CMV-seropositive.

The table lists this clone with a few counts. V is TRBV5-1 and J is TRBJ2-5; 10 nucleotides line up with TRBD2. TRBJ2-7 explains the end of the DNA better; the J call may be wrong. Germline V gene data show CDR1 as SGHRS and CDR2 as YFSETQ. CDR3 length: 19 amino acids. Written as DNA, the CDR3 is TGCGCCAGCAGCTCCCAATACAGGGCTAGCGGGAGACAGCACTACGAGCAGTACTTC. Translation gives CASSSQYRASGRQHYEQYF.

This clone occurred once. The chain couples TRBV7-8 to TRBJ2-2; TRBD2 agrees at 8 bases. CDR1 SGHVS and CDR2 FQNEAQ come from the germline V gene. With V trimmed by 7 bases and J by 5 bases, 15 bases remained unmatched. The CDR3 is made up of 17 amino acids. The CDR3 nucleotides read TGTGCCAGCACCCCACCGGCGGGACTAGAGGGGACCGGGGAGCTGTTTTTT. Its protein product is CASTPPAGLEGTGELFF.